Listed here is a single T cell receptor beta chain. Its antigen is currently unknown. This record belongs to a study of response to subunit inactivated influenza vaccine. Via MiXCR, TCRdb re-called the RT-PCR reads, giving one row per CDR3 protein. The sample carries around 850,000 distinct CDR3 sequences, about 18% recorded once. The germline V gene encodes CDR1 SGHTA and CDR2 FQGNSA. V trimming: 7 bases; J trimming: 4 bases; junction bases outside the gene matches: 7. The length of the CDR3 is 14 residues. Regarding the study as a whole: Only a handful of new T cells, the authors suggested, are recruited with each seasonal influenza vaccination.

Material: PBMCs from blood, obtained approximately 5 days after vaccination. The sequence was collected from a man aged 45 to 65 who received an inactivated influenza vaccine. The chain has TRBV7-2 and TRBJ2-7, with TRBD1 matching over 10 bases. The CDR3 here is CASTLGQGSYEQYF. The CDR3 DNA reads as TGTGCCAGCACCCTGGGACAGGGGTCGTACGAGCAGTACTTC.